This paragraph reports one T cell receptor beta chain. The treatment is: preoperative locoregional IRX-2 cytokine immunotherapy. This phase Ib study tested locoregional IRX-2 cytokine immunotherapy given before surgery. This sample was included in a study of preoperative IRX-2 immunotherapy in early breast cancer. V lost 2 bases to trimming and J lost 4 bases; unmatched junction nucleotides: 7. The CDR3 consists of 15 residues. Per germline, CDR1 SGHNT and CDR2 YENEEA. Produced via immunoSEQ multiplex PCR; TCRdb's table is partial and in-frame only. The sample lists 5,000 to 7,000 clones, approximately 60% seen once, with 9.5% to 11% in the top ten.

This TCR was sampled from a human donor with breast cancer. The chain has TRBV11-3 and TRBJ2-7, with TRBD2 matching over 8 bases. Sequencing used tumor tissue, obtained before IRX-2 immunotherapy. The CDR3 is CASSLNPSGSYEQYF. The CDR3 region has the DNA TGTGCCAGCAGCTTAAACCCTAGCGGGTCTTACGAGCAGTACTTC.